One and the same sample provided the 5 T cell receptor beta chains below, sequenced in a study of T-cell memory formation after mild COVID-19. MiXCR was run by TCRdb on the 5' RACE reads, yielding one entry per CDR3 protein. The sample lists 450,000 to 650,000 distinct CDR3 sequences, about a fifth occurring once. The sequenced material came from PBMCs or a T cell subset sorted from them (not recorded which). The receptors here all came from an adult woman who had mild COVID-19 (a few samples of this study predate the infection). Cell type and time point are not known.

The chain uses TRBV9 and TRBJ2-3; D may correspond to TRBD1 or TRBD2 (5 bases each). V lost 0 bases and J 4 bases, leaving 9 bases between the germline ends. Germline-derived CDR1 and CDR2 are SGDLS and YYNGEE. The CDR3 totals 14 residues. In DNA, the CDR3 is TGTGCCAGCAGCGTAGCTTGGGGGTCAGATACGCAGTATTTT. This sequence encodes CASSVAWGSDTQYF.

This clonotype was seen at least ten times. The V and J genes are TRBV15 and TRBJ2-3; 9 bases match TRBD1. The CDR3 totals 15 residues. The J segment lost 0 bases and the V segment lost 5 bases, leaving 3 bases of the junction unmatched. CDR1 is LNHNV, CDR2 YYDKDF, per germline (reference sequence). The CDR3 sequence: CATSLQGASTDTQYF. For the CDR3, the DNA is TGTGCCACCAGCCTACAGGGGGCTAGCACAGATACGCAGTATTTT.

The V and J genes are TRBV28 and TRBJ2-1; D call uncertain. The CDR3 totals 15 residues. CDR1 MDHEN and CDR2 SYDVKM come from the germline V gene. Trimming left V 2 bases short and J 2 bases short, with 10 bases between. The CDR3 sequence is CASSLGLFAYNEQFF. The CDR3 bases are TGTGCCAGCAGTTTAGGGCTGTTCGCCTACAATGAGCAGTTCTTC.

The V and J genes are TRBV30 and TRBJ1-1; D is undetermined. The V gene lost 0 bases and the J gene lost 6 bases, with 8 bases spanning the gap. From germline, CDR1 is GTSNPN and CDR2 SVGIG (reference sequence). The CDR3 is 12 amino acids. CDR3 in amino acids: CAWSVVPAEAFF. In DNA form, the CDR3 reads TGTGCCTGGAGTGTAGTCCCGGCTGAAGCTTTCTTT.

This clonotype was found a few times. This rearrangement joins TRBV30 to TRBJ2-3; D might be TRBD1 (6 bases). V lost 0 bases and J lost 2, with 15 bases in between. The CDR3 extends over 16 amino acids. Germline CDR1 GTSNPN, CDR2 SVGIG (reference sequence). As DNA, the CDR3 is TGTGCCTGGAGTGTAGGGGCATACAGGGACACAGATACGCAGTATTTT. This translates into CAWSVGAYRDTDTQYF.